A single sample is the source of the 7 T cell receptor beta chains below, sequenced in a study of shared clonotypes between healthy human individuals. Using immunoSEQ multiplex PCR, the repertoire was profiled, and TCRdb retains in-frame clones only, with some absent. Of a few hundred thousand clones in the sample, over 75% were seen once. The sequencing sample was made of memory CD8+ T cells sorted from blood. The subset here: CD45RO+ cells pooled with CCR7-negative TemRA cells. The receptors come from a man aged 18 to 35 in good health.

The V gene is TRBV27, the J gene TRBJ2-7; D is uncertain. The ends were cut back, 2 bases at V and 0 bases at J, with 5 bases in the middle. CDR3 length equals 13 residues. CDR1 MNHEY and CDR2 SMNVEV come from the germline V gene (reference sequence). The CDR3 here is CASSLTASYEQYF. In DNA form, the CDR3 reads TGTGCCAGCAGTTTAACAGCCTCCTACGAGCAGTACTTC.

This chain joins TRBV7-9 and TRBJ2-3; 7 nucleotides align to TRBD2. Germline values: CDR1 SEHNR, CDR2 FQNEAQ (reference sequence). After removal of 6 bases from V and 6 bases from J, the junction contained 3 bases not matched to a gene. The CDR3 is made up of 12 amino acids. The chain's CDR3 is CASRPGGDTQYF. The CDR3 bases are TGTGCCAGCAGACCCGGGGGGGATACGCAGTATTTT.

The rearrangement joins TRBV7-9 to TRBJ1-1, with 7 bases matching TRBD1. The V and J ends lost 4 bases and 6 bases, in that order; junction bases with no gene match: 2. The CDR3 is 12 residues long. Germline V CDR1 and CDR2: SEHNR, FQNEAQ (reference sequence). CDR3 amino acids: CASSWGTAEAFF. The CDR3 DNA is TGTGCCAGCAGCTGGGGGACAGCTGAAGCTTTCTTT.

The chain joins TRBV9 to TRBJ2-2; 7 nucleotides line up with TRBD1. Germline V lookup: CDR1 SGDLS, CDR2 YYNGEE. This CDR3 region has 16 residues. With V trimmed by 2 bases and J by 1 base, 5 bases remained unmatched. CDR3 coding DNA: TGTGCCAGCAGCGTGAACAGGGGCGGGAACACCGGGGAGCTGTTTTTT. Its protein product is CASSVNRGGNTGELFF.

The V gene is TRBV27, the J gene TRBJ2-7, with 7 positions matching TRBD1. This CDR3 has 14 residues. The V and J ends lost 3 bases and 3 bases, in that order; junction bases with no gene match: 5. Per the germline V gene, CDR1 is MNHEY and CDR2 is SMNVEV (reference sequence). The CDR3 bases are TGTGCCAGCAGTTTCAACCGGGACAGCTACGAGCAGTACTTC. Translation gives CASSFNRDSYEQYF.

This chain joins TRBV9 and TRBJ2-1; D may correspond to TRBD1 or TRBD2 (5 bases each). The CDR3 loop spans 14 amino acids. The V gene's germline CDR1 is SGDLS and CDR2 YYNGEE. Trimming left V 0 bases short and J 7 bases short, with 11 bases between. CDR3: CASSVGEGRNEQFF. CDR3 bases: TGTGCCAGCAGCGTAGGAGAGGGGAGAAATGAGCAGTTCTTC.

The CDR3 coding sequence is TGTGCCAGCAGTTTAAAGACCTTGTTCTCCTATAATTCACCCCTCCACTTT. Its translation: CASSLKTLFSYNSPLHF. V usage is TRBV28 and J usage is TRBJ1-6; D remains ambiguous. This CDR3 is 17 amino acids long. Trimming took 2 bases from V and 0 from J, leaving 11 bases between them. Per the germline V gene, CDR1 is MDHEN and CDR2 is SYDVKM.